The T cell receptor beta chain described here comes from a study of spatial heterogeneity in lung cancer. This CDR3 has 15 amino acids. V lost 8 bases to trimming and J lost 0 bases, with 16 bases between them. Germline V gives CDR1 SEHNR, CDR2 FQNEAQ (reference sequence). This sample's time point: sample taken at primary tumor resection. Sequencing of whole RNA from tumor, nontumor lung or frozen PBMC involved no sorting. There were 70 to 80 donors, all of them untreated patients with early-stage non-small cell lung cancer. In TCRdb, the 5' RACE reads were re-called with MiXCR into one record per CDR3 protein. The sample holds tens of thousands of distinct CDR3 sequences, approximately 8% seen once.

J is TRBJ1-1 and V is TRBV7-9, with D possibly TRBD1 on 5 matching bases. The input for sequencing was PBMCs, taken at surgery. The receptor was isolated from a female donor with early-stage non-small cell lung cancer. CDR3 residues: CASQPVGGMNTEAFF. CDR3 coding DNA: TGTGCCAGCCAACCCGTGGGGGGTATGAACACTGAAGCTTTCTTT. The full variable domain, its missing parts supplied by reference TRBV7-9 and TRBJ1-1, is DTGVSQNPRHKITKRGQNVTFRCDPISEHNRLYWYRQTLGQGPEFLTYFQNEAQLEKSRLLSDRFSAERPKGSFSTLEIQRTEQGDSAMYLCASQPVGGMNTEAFFGQGTRLTVV.